The sequence of this T cell receptor beta chain was determined in a study of human CD4 T cells and Enterobacteriaceae. On this clone itself: What it binds is unknown.

The memory gate held CD4+ cells that were not CD45RA+CCR7+CD95- naive cells, over 95% pure. Overall study findings and caveats: In the top 5%: 11 of 19 and about 65% of the roughly 30 cross-reactive clonotypes. Ex vivo reactivity came only from nucleotide matches to CFSE-low cultures.

Clones were sequenced by immunoSEQ multiplex PCR, and TCRdb holds only the in-frame ones, with some missing. The sample holds 25,000 to 30,000 clones, roughly four fifths seen once. Germline assignment: CDR1 MDHEN and CDR2 SYDVKM. The CDR3 has 14 residues. V lost 4 bases and J 8 bases, leaving 17 bases between the germline ends. The rearrangement uses TRBV28 and TRBJ1-2; D might be TRBD1 (6 bases). Input material: memory CD4+ T cells from blood. This receptor was identified in a human donor in good health. The CDR3 is CASSSGVLSRGYTF. CDR3 sequence (DNA): TGTGCCAGCAGTTCAGGGGTTTTAAGTAGGGGCTACACCTTC.